A single sample is the source of the 6 T cell receptor beta chains below, sequenced in a study of control samples from healthy donors and cancer patients. TCRdb's table, derived via immunoSEQ multiplex PCR, lists solely in-frame clones and lacks some. The sample has about 150,000 clones, about nine tenths seen once. The source material was blood. The receptors were sampled from a man aged 25-40 years in good health.

The V call is TRBV13, the J call TRBJ2-5; either TRBD1 or TRBD2 may fit D (5 bases each). Germline V gene data show CDR1 as PRHDT and CDR2 as FYEKMQ (reference sequence). CDR3 size: 14 residues. The germline V and J ends were trimmed by 8 bases and 1 base, with 14 bases remaining between them. CDR3: CASEGPLGQETQYF. As DNA, the CDR3 is TGTGCCAGCGAGGGGCCACTAGGCCAAGAGACCCAGTACTTC. The full variable domain, completed using reference TRBV13 and TRBJ2-5, is AAGVIQSPRHLIKEKRETATLKCYPIPRHDTVYWYQQGPGQDPQFLISFYEKMQSDKGSIPDRFSAQQFSDYHSELNMSSLELGDSALYFCASEGPLGQETQYFGPGTRLLVL.

The table lists this clone with a count of one. The chain combines TRBV24-1 with TRBJ2-7, with D possibly being TRBD1 (6 bases). The CDR3 extends over 14 amino acids. Per germline, CDR1 KGHDR and CDR2 SFDVKD. The germline V and J ends were trimmed by 3 bases and 5 bases, with 13 bases remaining between them. The CDR3 here is CATSDQQGSHEQYF. The CDR3 coding sequence is TGTGCCACCAGTGATCAACAGGGTAGCCACGAGCAGTACTTC.

The rearrangement joins TRBV9 to TRBJ2-2, with 10 bases that match TRBD2. Looked up from germline, CDR1 is SGDLS and CDR2 is YYNGEE. There are 21 residues in the CDR3. The V segment lost 0 bases and the J segment 8 bases; nucleotides outside the gene matches: 22. CDR3 region: CASSVDLFIAGGSQSGGELFF. CDR3 sequence (DNA): TGTGCCAGCAGCGTAGACTTATTTATAGCGGGAGGATCTCAATCAGGGGGGGAGCTGTTTTTT.

The genes are TRBV11-2 and TRBJ2-5; D is unclear. Trimming shortened V by 0 bases and J by 5 bases, and 10 bases separated the two germline ends. Germline V lookup: CDR1 SGHAT, CDR2 FQNNGV. The length of the CDR3 is 14 residues. Written as DNA, the CDR3 is TGTGCCAGCAGCTTAGAACGGCAGACGGAGACCCAGTACTTC. It specifies CASSLERQTETQYF.

CDR3 nucleotides: TGTGCCAGCAGCTCACGACAGGGGGCGTTATACAATGAGCAGTTCTTC. Its protein is CASSSRQGALYNEQFF. This sequence joins TRBV5-5 and TRBJ2-1; the match to TRBD1 covers 10 bases. Trimming at V came to 3 bases and at J to 4 bases, leaving 7 bases not matched to a gene. The CDR3 contains 16 residues. Germline V gene lookup returns CDR1 SGHKS and CDR2 YYEKEE (reference sequence).

The rearrangement links TRBV3-1 (or the pseudogene TRBV3-2) to TRBJ2-7; D remains unclear. The germline V gene encodes CDR1 LGHDT and CDR2 YNNKEL (reference sequence). The CDR3 has 12 amino acids. V lost 1 base and J 2 bases, leaving 3 bases between the germline ends. CDR3 amino acids: CASSQVAYEQYF. The CDR3 DNA sequence: TGTGCCAGCAGCCAAGTGGCCTACGAGCAGTACTTC.